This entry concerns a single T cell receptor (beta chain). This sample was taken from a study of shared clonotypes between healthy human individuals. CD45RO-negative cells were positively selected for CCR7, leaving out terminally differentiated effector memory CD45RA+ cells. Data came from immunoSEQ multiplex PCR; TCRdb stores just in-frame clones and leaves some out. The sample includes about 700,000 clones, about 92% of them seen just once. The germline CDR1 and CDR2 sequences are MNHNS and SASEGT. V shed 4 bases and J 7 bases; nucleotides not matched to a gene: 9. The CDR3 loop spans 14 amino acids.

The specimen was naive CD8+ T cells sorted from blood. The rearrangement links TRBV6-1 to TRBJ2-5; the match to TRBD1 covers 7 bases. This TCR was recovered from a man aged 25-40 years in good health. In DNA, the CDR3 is TGTGCCAGCAGTGCACCGACAGGGACCCGGACCCAGTACTTC. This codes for CASSAPTGTRTQYF.